This T cell receptor (beta chain) was identified during a study of cytomegalovirus exposure and HLA in healthy donors. Per the germline V gene, CDR1 is SEHNR and CDR2 is FQNEAQ (reference sequence). There are 16 residues in the CDR3. V shed 3 bases, J shed 0 bases, and the junction held 5 bases outside the gene matches. Primers: 60 Vbeta forward and 13 Jbeta reverse. Libraries were prepared by immunoSEQ multiplex PCR; TCRdb keeps only in-frame clonotypes and omits some of them. In the table there are more than 80,000 clones, about 75% of which are singletons. The TCR originated in a man between 35 and 55 years old in good health and CMV-seronegative. V and J are TRBV7-9 and TRBJ2-4; 7 bases line up with TRBD2. The material sequenced was PBMCs. The CDR3 nucleotides read TGTGCCAGCAGCTTTGGGGGAGGGCTAGCCAAAAACATTCAGTACTTC. It translates to CASSFGGGLAKNIQYF. Full variable domain (missing parts from reference TRBV7-9 and TRBJ2-4): DTGVSQNPRHKITKRGQNVTFRCDPISEHNRLYWYRQTLGQGPEFLTYFQNEAQLEKSRLLSDRFSAERPKGSFSTLEIQRTEQGDSAMYLCASSFGGGLAKNIQYFGAGTRLSVL.